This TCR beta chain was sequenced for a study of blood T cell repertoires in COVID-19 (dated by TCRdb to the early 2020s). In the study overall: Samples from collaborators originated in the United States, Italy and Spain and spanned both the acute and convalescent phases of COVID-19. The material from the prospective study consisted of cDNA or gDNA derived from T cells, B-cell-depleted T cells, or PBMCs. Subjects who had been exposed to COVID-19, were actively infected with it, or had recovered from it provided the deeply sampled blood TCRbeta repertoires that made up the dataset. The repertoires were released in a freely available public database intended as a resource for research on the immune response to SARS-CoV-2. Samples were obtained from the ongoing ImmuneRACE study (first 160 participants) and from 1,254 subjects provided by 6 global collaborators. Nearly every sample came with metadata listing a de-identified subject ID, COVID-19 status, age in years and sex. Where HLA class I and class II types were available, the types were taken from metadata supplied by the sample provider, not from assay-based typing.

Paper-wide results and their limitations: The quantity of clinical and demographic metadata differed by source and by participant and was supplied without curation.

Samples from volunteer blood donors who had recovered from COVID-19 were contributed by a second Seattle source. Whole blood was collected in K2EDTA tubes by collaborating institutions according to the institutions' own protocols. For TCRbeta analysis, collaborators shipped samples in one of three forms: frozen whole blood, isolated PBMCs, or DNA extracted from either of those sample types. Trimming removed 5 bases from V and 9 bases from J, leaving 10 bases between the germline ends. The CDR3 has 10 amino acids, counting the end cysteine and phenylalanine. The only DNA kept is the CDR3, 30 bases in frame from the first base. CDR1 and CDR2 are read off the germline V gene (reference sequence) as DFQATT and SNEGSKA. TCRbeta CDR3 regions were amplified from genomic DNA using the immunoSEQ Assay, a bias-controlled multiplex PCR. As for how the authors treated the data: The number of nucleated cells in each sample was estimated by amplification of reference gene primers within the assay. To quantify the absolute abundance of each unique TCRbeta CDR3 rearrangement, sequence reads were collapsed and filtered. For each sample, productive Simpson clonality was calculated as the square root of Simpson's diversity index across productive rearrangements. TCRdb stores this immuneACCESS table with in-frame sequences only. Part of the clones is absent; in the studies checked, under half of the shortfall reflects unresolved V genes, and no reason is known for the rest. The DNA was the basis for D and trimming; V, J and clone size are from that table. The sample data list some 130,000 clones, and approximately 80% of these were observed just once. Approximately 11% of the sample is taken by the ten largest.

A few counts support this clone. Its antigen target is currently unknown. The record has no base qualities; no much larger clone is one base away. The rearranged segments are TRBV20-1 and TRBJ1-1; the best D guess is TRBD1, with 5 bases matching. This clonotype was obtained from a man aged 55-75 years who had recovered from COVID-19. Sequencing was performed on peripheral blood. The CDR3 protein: CSAFRGQAFF. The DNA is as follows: TGCAGTGCTTTTAGGGGTCAAGCTTTCTTT.